Presented here are 22 T cell receptor beta chains from one specimen sequenced in a study of blood T cell repertoires in COVID-19. Clones were read by immunoSEQ multiplex PCR, and TCRdb kept only the in-frame ones, dropping some. Of some 50,000 clones listed, around 84% are singletons. Sequenced: peripheral blood. These receptor sequences come from a human donor in a cohort sampled during active COVID-19.

This chain connects TRBV5-1 to TRBJ2-1, with a tentative D call TRBD1 (5 bases). V was pared by 3 bases and J by 1 base, with 14 bases between. The CDR3 spans 16 residues. From germline, CDR1 is SGHRS and CDR2 YFSETQ. CDR3 bases: TGCGCCAGCAGCTATAACCCACAGGAGTCCTACAATGAGCAGTTCTTC. It is translated as CASSYNPQESYNEQFF.

The chain joins TRBV7-9 to TRBJ2-7, with 11 positions matching TRBD2. The germline V gene encodes CDR1 SEHNR and CDR2 FQNEAQ (reference sequence). The CDR3 contains 14 residues. V shed 6 bases, J shed 6 bases, and the junction held 7 bases outside the gene matches. CDR3 DNA: TGTGCCAGCAGAACCACTAGCGGGAGAGCCGAGCAGTACTTC. It yields the protein CASRTTSGRAEQYF.

The rearrangement uses TRBV9 and TRBJ2-1, with a weak D call TRBD2 (5 bases). The CDR3 spans 16 residues. The V gene's germline CDR1 is SGDLS and CDR2 YYNGEE. V dropped 0 bases and J dropped 2 bases, with 12 bases sitting between them. The CDR3 DNA follows: TGTGCCAGCAGCGTAGATACTAGTTTCGCCTACAATGAGCAGTTCTTC. It specifies CASSVDTSFAYNEQFF. The entire variable domain, with the rest obtained from reference TRBV9 and TRBJ2-1, is as follows: DSGVTQTPKHLITATGQRVTLRCSPRSGDLSVYWYQQSLDQGLQFLIQYYNGEERAKGNILERFSAQQFPDLHSELNLSSLELGDSALYFCASSVDTSFAYNEQFFGPGTRLTVL.

V is TRBV4-1 and J is TRBJ1-1, with D tentatively TRBD1 (6 bases). V was cut by 0 bases and J by 4 bases, with 15 bases left in between. CDR3 length: 16 amino acids. The germline V gene has CDR1 MGHRA and CDR2 YSYEKL. The CDR3 loop reads CASSQERGGGRTEAFF. In nucleotides, the CDR3 is TGCGCCAGCAGCCAAGAGAGGGGCGGGGGGCGCACTGAAGCTTTCTTT.

The rearrangement links TRBV19 to TRBJ1-4; 7 bases are a match to TRBD1. This CDR3 region has 15 residues. Germline CDR1 and CDR2: LNHDA and SQIVND (reference sequence). V trimming: 6 bases; J trimming: 5 bases; junction bases outside the gene matches: 9. CDR3 region: CASRLGQGENEKLFF. DNA for the CDR3: TGTGCCAGTAGACTAGGGCAGGGGGAAAATGAAAAACTGTTTTTT.

The chain combines TRBV3-1 (or the pseudogene TRBV3-2) with TRBJ2-1; the match to TRBD2 covers 13 bases. J gave up 9 bases and V 5 bases, and 7 bases lay outside the gene matches. The CDR3 is made up of 15 amino acids. CDR1 and CDR2 from the germline V gene are LGHDT and YNNKEL (reference sequence). The CDR3: CASSFLGLAGTEQFF. The DNA of the CDR3 is TGTGCCAGCAGCTTCCTGGGACTAGCGGGAACTGAGCAGTTCTTC.

The chain recombines TRBV14 with TRBJ2-5; no clear D. The germline V and J ends were trimmed by 0 bases and 7 bases, with 9 bases remaining between them. This CDR3 is 13 amino acids long. The germline gives CDR1 SGHDN, CDR2 FVKESK. CDR3 sequence reads: CASSQDRRGTQYF. Written as DNA, the CDR3 is TGTGCCAGCAGCCAAGATAGGAGAGGGACCCAGTACTTC.

This chain uses TRBV5-1 with TRBJ2-2, with 11 bases matching TRBD2. The CDR3 covers 14 residues. The germline gives CDR1 SGHRS, CDR2 YFSETQ. The V and J ends lost 2 bases and 7 bases, in that order; junction bases with no gene match: 1. The CDR3: CASSLLAGVGELFF. As DNA, the CDR3 is TGCGCCAGCAGCTTACTAGCGGGAGTCGGGGAGCTGTTTTTT.

This chain joins TRBV19 and TRBJ2-1; D may be TRBD1 (6 bases). V lost 5 bases to trimming and J lost 7 bases, with 24 bases between them. The germline gives CDR1 LNHDA, CDR2 SQIVND (reference sequence). The CDR3 runs 17 residues. As DNA, the CDR3 is TGTGCCAGTAGTCAACAGGGTAGGGACAATCTGGATAATGAGCAGTTCTTC. Translation gives CASSQQGRDNLDNEQFF.

The genes are TRBV5-1 and TRBJ2-1; 7 positions match TRBD1. CDR3 length equals 15 residues. Per germline, CDR1 SGHRS and CDR2 YFSETQ. V was clipped by 0 bases and J by 0 bases; unmatched bases: 0. CDR3 nucleotides: TGCGCCAGCAGCTTGGACAGGGGCTCCTACAATGAGCAGTTCTTC. This encodes CASSLDRGSYNEQFF.

This clone has just one count. The rearrangement uses TRBV11-3 and TRBJ2-3, with D possibly TRBD2 on 5 matching bases. This CDR3 has 13 amino acids. The germline V gene has CDR1 SGHNT and CDR2 YENEEA. V lost 4 bases and J 4 bases, leaving 9 bases between the germline ends. The CDR3 loop is CASSSRGSDTQYF. As DNA, the CDR3 is TGTGCCAGCAGCTCACGGGGATCAGATACGCAGTATTTT.

V usage is TRBV9 and J usage is TRBJ1-3; D call uncertain. CDR1 and CDR2 (germline): SGDLS, YYNGEE. This CDR3 is built from 14 residues. Trimming removed 4 bases at V and 4 bases at J, with 12 bases between. Here the CDR3 reads CASSSTGRGNTIYF. CDR3 nucleotides: TGTGCCAGCAGCTCGACCGGGAGAGGAAACACCATATATTTT. Looking up the rest from reference TRBV9 and TRBJ1-3 gives the full variable domain: DSGVTQTPKHLITATGQRVTLRCSPRSGDLSVYWYQQSLDQGLQFLIQYYNGEERAKGNILERFSAQQFPDLHSELNLSSLELGDSALYFCASSSTGRGNTIYFGEGSWLTVV.

V is TRBV7-6 and J is TRBJ1-6, with 8 bases matching TRBD1. Trimming at V came to 1 base and at J to 7 bases, leaving 6 bases not matched to a gene. Germline V lookup: CDR1 SGHVS, CDR2 FNYEAQ. There are 16 residues in the CDR3. The CDR3 sequence is CASSLERAGGNSPLHF. The CDR3 nucleotides are TGTGCCAGCAGCTTAGAGAGGGCAGGGGGCAATTCACCCCTCCACTTT. The full variable domain, with the rest looked up from reference TRBV7-6 and TRBJ1-6, is GAGVSQSPRYKVTKRGQDVALRCDPISGHVSLYWYRQALGQGPEFLTYFNYEAQQDKSGLPNDRFSAERPEGSISTLTIQRTEQRDSAMYRCASSLERAGGNSPLHFGNGTRLTVT.

This rearrangement joins TRBV7-6 to TRBJ2-1; 8 bases map to TRBD2. Trimming at V came to 3 bases and at J to 8 bases, leaving 6 bases not matched to a gene. The CDR3 has 14 residues. Germline CDR1 reads SGHVS; CDR2 reads FNYEAQ. The CDR3 bases are TGTGCCAGCAGCTTTTTAACGGGACTAGATGAGCAGTTCTTC. It is translated as CASSFLTGLDEQFF.

CDR3 region: CASSVVPSQPQHF. CDR3 sequence (DNA): TGTGCCAGCAGCGTAGTTCCCAGTCAGCCCCAGCATTTT. This chain connects TRBV9 to TRBJ1-5, with D hard to call. Trimming removed 0 bases at V and 6 bases at J, with 7 bases between. This CDR3 is built from 13 residues. CDR1 SGDLS and CDR2 YYNGEE come from the germline V gene.

V and J are TRBV7-9 and TRBJ1-5; 7 bases match TRBD1. CDR1 is SEHNR, CDR2 FQNEAQ, per germline (reference sequence). The junction had 5 bases not matched to a gene; V was cut back by 7 bases and J by 5 bases. There are 13 residues in the CDR3. The CDR3 region is CASTGTDHQPQHF. Here the CDR3 DNA reads TGTGCCAGCACCGGGACAGACCATCAGCCCCAGCATTTT.

V is TRBV4-1 and J is TRBJ1-1, with a tentative D call TRBD1 (5 bases). Trimming removed 0 bases at V and 5 bases at J, with 16 bases between. The germline V gene encodes CDR1 MGHRA and CDR2 YSYEKL. This CDR3 spans 16 amino acids. CDR3 region: CASSQDGAGSRTEAFF. CDR3 DNA: TGCGCCAGCAGCCAAGATGGGGCAGGATCGAGGACTGAAGCTTTCTTT.

The chain is built from TRBV6-1 and TRBJ2-7; 8 bases are shared with TRBD1. The CDR3 has 16 amino acids. The germline V gene has CDR1 MNHNS and CDR2 SASEGT. After removal of 0 bases from V and 4 bases from J, the junction contained 8 bases not matched to a gene. CDR3 amino acids: CASSEALWTGTYEQYF. DNA for the CDR3: TGTGCCAGCAGTGAAGCGCTTTGGACAGGGACTTACGAGCAGTACTTC.

The J gene is TRBJ2-7, the V gene TRBV11-2; the D is unclear. Germline values: CDR1 SGHAT, CDR2 FQNNGV. V was shortened by 1 base and J by 6 bases, with 10 bases between the two germline ends. CDR3 size: 13 residues. The CDR3 nucleotides are TGTGCCAGCAGCTTAGCGAGGTCCGTCGAGCAGTACTTC. It yields the protein CASSLARSVEQYF.

V and J are TRBV10-2 and TRBJ2-7; D gene unclear. Trimming took 7 bases from V and 3 from J, leaving 13 bases between them. This CDR3 spans 13 amino acids. Germline values: CDR1 WSHSY, CDR2 SAAADI. This chain's CDR3 is CASTRLGFYEQYF. CDR3 bases: TGCGCCAGCACCCGCCTCGGTTTCTACGAGCAGTACTTC.

The chain is built from TRBV5-1 and TRBJ2-3; a possible D gene is TRBD2 (5 bases). CDR1 is SGHRS and CDR2 is YFSETQ in the germline V gene. The CDR3 covers 14 residues. V shed 5 bases and J shed 4 bases, with 14 bases lying between them. CDR3 amino acids: CASRDVTGSDTQYF. The CDR3 nucleotides read TGCGCCAGCAGGGACGTGACGGGGTCAGATACGCAGTATTTT. The full variable domain, its missing parts supplied by reference TRBV5-1 and TRBJ2-3, is KAGVTQTPRYLIKTRGQQVTLSCSPISGHRSVSWYQQTPGQGLQFLFEYFSETQRNKGNFPGRFSGRQFSNSRSEMNVSTLELGDSALYLCASRDVTGSDTQYFGPGTRLTVL.

In this sample, this clone is medium-sized. V gene TRBV6-6 combines with J gene TRBJ1-2; TRBD1 matches at 10 bases. Trimming at V came to 6 bases and at J to 4 bases, leaving 5 bases not matched to a gene. CDR1 and CDR2 from the germline V gene are MNHNY and SVGAGI (reference sequence). CDR3 size: 14 residues. CDR3 DNA: TGTGCCAGCAGCCAGGGACAGGGGAGCTATGGCTACACCTTC. Its translation is CASSQGQGSYGYTF.